Each of the 32 T cell receptor beta chains below was sequenced from the same sample in a study of T-cell memory formation after mild COVID-19. One entry per CDR3 protein, called by TCRdb with MiXCR from the 5' RACE reads. The table includes roughly 110,000 distinct CDR3 sequences, 22% detected once. The sequencing sample was made of PBMCs or a T cell subset sorted from them (not recorded which). The receptors originated from a man aged 18 to 30 who had mild COVID-19 (a few samples of this study predate the infection). Cell type and time point are not known.

This clonotype was counted a few times. The chain has TRBV20-1 and TRBJ1-2; D ambiguous. CDR1 and CDR2 (germline): DFQATT, SNEGSKA (reference sequence). The CDR3 has 15 residues. Trimming removed 2 bases from V and 0 bases from J, with 13 bases in between. The CDR3 reads CSARLPSGPNYGYTF. The CDR3 DNA reads TGCAGTGCTAGACTGCCCAGCGGACCTAACTATGGCTACACCTTC.

The sample holds a few counts of this clonotype. This chain joins TRBV4-2 and TRBJ2-1; tentatively, D is TRBD2 (7 bases). V lost 2 bases and J lost 8, with 16 bases in between. Germline lookup yields CDR1 LGHNA and CDR2 YNFKEQ. CDR3 length: 15 residues. DNA for the CDR3: TGTGCCAGCAGCCAACGCGGGGGCCCCGGGGATGAGCAGTTCTTC. It codes for CASSQRGGPGDEQFF.

This clonotype was counted only a few times. This chain connects TRBV6-2 or TRBV6-3 to TRBJ2-7, with D possibly being TRBD1 or TRBD2 (5 bases each). Germline CDR1 reads MNHEY; CDR2 reads SVGEGT. This CDR3 has 15 residues. Trimming removed 4 bases at V and 0 bases at J, with 13 bases between. CDR3 nucleotide sequence: TGTGCCAGCAGTTCGGGACGGATTTTCTCCTACGAGCAGTACGTC. The encoded protein is CASSSGRIFSYEQYV.

The CDR3 bases are TGTGCCAGCAGCTTCATTTCGCCAGGAATCATGAACACTGAAGCTTTCTTT. This codes for CASSFISPGIMNTEAFF. The chain uses TRBV7-8 and TRBJ1-1; D not resolved. Germline V gene sequence: CDR1 SGHVS, CDR2 FQNEAQ. Deletions cut 3 bases from V and 0 bases from J, with 17 bases between. There are 17 residues in the CDR3.

This clonotype was picked up a small number of times. V is TRBV29-1 and J is TRBJ2-3; maybe TRBD1 (5 bases). The CDR3 has 13 residues. Per germline, CDR1 SQVTM and CDR2 ANQGSEA. Trimming removed 3 bases from V and 3 bases from J, with 10 bases in between. The CDR3 loop is CSVDPQGTDTQYF. CDR3 bases: TGCAGCGTTGACCCTCAGGGAACAGATACGCAGTATTTT.

The chain uses TRBV5-1 and TRBJ1-1, with 10 positions matching TRBD1. Germline trimming cut 0 bases from V and 6 bases from J; bases unmatched to any gene: 5. Per germline, CDR1 SGHRS and CDR2 YFSETQ. The CDR3 extends over 15 amino acids. Here the CDR3 reads CASSLVGTGDPEAFF. The CDR3 region has the DNA TGCGCCAGCAGCTTGGTTGGGACAGGGGACCCTGAAGCTTTCTTT.

The CDR3 nucleotides read TGTGCCAGCAGTTCCGTAGGAGAGGGATTAGGAGAGACCCAGTACTTC. Its translation: CASSSVGEGLGETQYF. The chain uses TRBV12-3 or TRBV12-4 and TRBJ2-5; tentatively, D is TRBD2 (5 bases). CDR3 length: 16 amino acids. V lost 4 bases to trimming and J lost 4 bases, with 19 bases between them.

This clonotype appeared many times. J is TRBJ2-3 and V is TRBV7-9; the D gene could be TRBD1 or TRBD2 (5 bases each). There are 17 residues in the CDR3. V lost 4 bases, J lost 2 bases, and 19 bases lay in between. CDR1 is SEHNR, CDR2 FQNEAQ, per germline (reference sequence). DNA for the CDR3: TGTGCCAGCAGCTCCCTAGTCATCGTGGGACCCACAGATACGCAGTATTTT. Amino acid sequence: CASSSLVIVGPTDTQYF.

The V call is TRBV5-8, the J call TRBJ1-5; D is undetermined. This CDR3 contains 15 residues. From germline, CDR1 is SGHTS and CDR2 YDEGEE. Trimming removed 3 bases from V and 0 bases from J, with 10 bases in between. In nucleotides, the CDR3 is TGTGCCAGCAGCTCCGGAGTTCATAGCAATCAGCCCCAGCATTTT. It encodes CASSSGVHSNQPQHF.

This clonotype was observed a handful of times. The chain joins TRBV28 to TRBJ1-2, with TRBD1 as a possible D gene (5 bases). The V and J ends lost 6 bases and 6 bases respectively, with 26 bases between them. This CDR3 is 17 amino acids long. From germline, CDR1 is MDHEN and CDR2 SYDVKM. The CDR3 nucleotides are TGTGCCAGCAGCTCGCTCCAGGGACTCATCCCGAAGCATGGCTACACCTTC. This codes for CASSSLQGLIPKHGYTF.

The V and J genes are TRBV5-1 and TRBJ2-1; D not resolved. The V gene lost 4 bases and the J gene lost 2 bases, with 7 bases spanning the gap. From germline, CDR1 is SGHRS and CDR2 YFSETQ. The CDR3 totals 13 residues. The CDR3: CASSGDTYNEQFF. In DNA, the CDR3 is TGCGCCAGCAGCGGCGATACCTACAATGAGCAGTTCTTC.

This chain links TRBV9 with TRBJ1-2; possible D gene TRBD1, 6 bases. V was shortened by 0 bases and J by 3 bases, with 18 bases between the two germline ends. CDR1 is SGDLS, CDR2 YYNGEE, per germline. The CDR3 runs to 17 residues. The CDR3 loop reads CASSVASPAGADYGYTF. CDR3 coding DNA: TGTGCCAGCAGCGTAGCTTCCCCAGCGGGGGCCGACTATGGCTACACCTTC. Full variable domain (remainder filled in from reference TRBV9 and TRBJ1-2): DSGVTQTPKHLITATGQRVTLRCSPRSGDLSVYWYQQSLDQGLQFLIQYYNGEERAKGNILERFSAQQFPDLHSELNLSSLELGDSALYFCASSVASPAGADYGYTFGSGTRLTVV.

This clonotype was picked up a small number of times. The chain joins TRBV6-5 to TRBJ2-1; 7 bases are a match to TRBD1. The CDR3 contains 14 residues. Germline V gives CDR1 MNHEY, CDR2 SVGAGI. Trimming took 5 bases from V and 9 from J; bases not matched to a gene: 10. CDR3 nucleotide sequence: TGTGCCAGCAGTCCCCAGACAGGGTCCCCTGAGCAGTTCTTC. Amino acids: CASSPQTGSPEQFF.

This chain uses TRBV20-1 with TRBJ2-1; 7 positions match TRBD2. The CDR3 is 14 amino acids. Trimming cost V 3 bases and J 2 bases; bases outside gene matches: 4. The germline gives CDR1 DFQATT, CDR2 SNEGSKA (reference sequence). The CDR3 DNA reads as TGCAGTGCTAGGGAGCGGGGAACCTACAATGAGCAGTTCTTC. Its protein is CSARERGTYNEQFF.

J is TRBJ2-3 and V is TRBV27; D remains ambiguous. CDR1 is MNHEY and CDR2 is SMNVEV in the germline V gene (reference sequence). V lost 4 bases and J 3 bases, leaving 11 bases between the germline ends. This CDR3 region has 14 residues. Written as DNA, the CDR3 is TGTGCCAGCAGTTCAGTTTTGAGAACAGATACGCAGTATTTT. Amino acids: CASSSVLRTDTQYF.

This clonotype appeared a few times. The chain uses TRBV5-5 and TRBJ2-5, with a tentative D call TRBD2 (6 bases). The CDR3 is 15 residues long. V was trimmed by 1 base and J by 2 bases, leaving 12 bases between them. The V gene's germline CDR1 is SGHKS and CDR2 YYEKEE (reference sequence). The CDR3 coding sequence is TGTGCCAGCAGCTTGAGATTCGGGGGTCAAGAGACCCAGTACTTC. Amino acids: CASSLRFGGQETQYF.

This clonotype was detected only a few times. This chain joins TRBV4-2 and TRBJ2-5; weak D call: TRBD2 (5 bases). This CDR3 region has 14 residues. Between the trimmed V and J ends, which lost 1 base and 3 bases, there was a span of 9 bases. Germline V CDR1 and CDR2: LGHNA, YNFKEQ. The CDR3 loop reads CASSQGFGEETQYF. In DNA, the CDR3 is TGTGCCAGCAGCCAAGGATTCGGGGAAGAGACCCAGTACTTC.

This chain uses TRBV20-1 with TRBJ2-3, with 8 bases lining up with TRBD2. Germline loops: CDR1 DFQATT, CDR2 SNEGSKA (reference sequence). V shed 0 bases and J 2 bases; nucleotides not matched to a gene: 4. The CDR3 is made up of 15 amino acids. CDR3 bases: TGCAGTGCTAGAGAAGTAGCGGGGCTCACAGATACGCAGTATTTT. Encoded protein: CSAREVAGLTDTQYF.

The chain combines TRBV5-1 with TRBJ1-1; no reliable D call. The germline V gene has CDR1 SGHRS and CDR2 YFSETQ. The CDR3 extends over 14 amino acids. Trimming shortened V by 1 base and J by 7 bases, and 14 bases separated the two germline ends. The CDR3 DNA is TGCGCCAGCAGCTTGAAGACGGATCTTCGTGAAGCTTTCTTT. It encodes CASSLKTDLREAFF.

A few counts support this clonotype. This chain links TRBV7-2 with TRBJ1-2; 9 positions match TRBD1. J was trimmed by 1 base and V by 4 bases; bases with no gene match: 7. Germline CDR1 reads SGHTA; CDR2 reads FQGNSA. The CDR3 has 16 residues. The chain's CDR3 is CASSWGQGMGNYGYTF. CDR3 DNA sequence: TGTGCCAGCAGCTGGGGACAGGGCATGGGTAACTATGGCTACACCTTC.

The V gene is TRBV4-1, the J gene TRBJ2-3; TRBD1 might be the D (5 bases). Trimming cost V 1 base and J 1 base, with 9 bases left between them. This CDR3 comprises 15 residues. The V gene's germline CDR1 is MGHRA and CDR2 YSYEKL. This chain's CDR3 is CASSQGPRGTDTQYF. CDR3 sequence (DNA): TGCGCCAGCAGCCAAGGACCCAGGGGCACAGATACGCAGTATTTT.

V usage is TRBV7-3 and J usage is TRBJ2-2; D ambiguous. The CDR3 covers 15 residues. Per germline, CDR1 SGHTA and CDR2 FQGTGA. Trimming shortened V by 2 bases and J by 7 bases, and 14 bases separated the two germline ends. CDR3 DNA: TGTGCCAGCAGCTTATTCCCCGACGGCGGCGGGGAGCTGTTTTTT. Its protein product is CASSLFPDGGGELFF.

In this sample, this clonotype turned up a few times. CDR3 in amino acids: CASSPANTGELFF. CDR3 nucleotides: TGTGCCAGCAGTCCCGCCAACACCGGGGAGCTGTTTTTT. This sequence joins TRBV2 and TRBJ2-2, with D hard to call. The CDR3 consists of 13 residues. CDR1 and CDR2 from the germline V gene are SNHLY and FYNNEI. The V end was cut by 5 bases, the J end by 2 bases, with 6 bases between.

The chain combines TRBV4-3 with TRBJ1-1; D is uncertain. This CDR3 region has 13 residues. Trimming stripped 4 bases from V and 6 bases from J, with 12 bases between. From germline, CDR1 is LGHNA and CDR2 YSLEER. This CDR3 reads CASSRILGAEAFF. In DNA, the CDR3 is TGCGCCAGCAGCCGGATCCTGGGCGCTGAAGCTTTCTTT.

The sample holds a few counts of this clonotype. This sequence joins TRBV4-1 and TRBJ2-5; tentative D call: TRBD2 (5 bases). Germline CDR1 is MGHRA and CDR2 is YSYEKL. The CDR3 extends over 13 amino acids. With 3 bases removed from V and 4 bases from J, the gap between germline ends came to 9 bases. CDR3 protein: CASSQDFGETQYF. In DNA, the CDR3 is TGCGCCAGCAGCCAGGACTTCGGAGAGACCCAGTACTTC.

The sample holds a few counts of this clonotype. The chain uses TRBV4-3 and TRBJ2-1; the match to TRBD2 covers 8 bases. The CDR3 spans 14 residues. Germline V CDR1 and CDR2: LGHNA, YSLEER. With V trimmed by 2 bases and J by 8 bases, 5 bases remained unmatched. CDR3 protein: CASSQRLARDEQFF. The CDR3 DNA follows: TGCGCCAGCAGCCAAAGACTAGCGAGGGATGAGCAGTTCTTC.

This clonotype was seen a single time. This chain uses TRBV20-1 with TRBJ2-1, with D perhaps TRBD1 or TRBD2 (6 bases each). Trimming shortened V by 2 bases and J by 6 bases, and 14 bases separated the two germline ends. Germline V CDR1 and CDR2: DFQATT, SNEGSKA (reference sequence). This CDR3 contains 14 residues. CDR3 in DNA: TGCAGTGCTAGATCCACGGGGGCGCCCAATGAGCAGTTCTTC. This sequence encodes CSARSTGAPNEQFF.

The chain combines TRBV5-6 with TRBJ1-1; tentative D call: TRBD1 (5 bases). The V gene's germline CDR1 is SGHDT and CDR2 YYEEEE. V was cut by 7 bases and J by 9 bases, with 19 bases left in between. This CDR3 is built from 13 residues. The CDR3 spells CASGGRVSPQAFF. DNA for the CDR3: TGTGCCAGCGGTGGCAGGGTGAGTCCTCAAGCTTTCTTT.

There are a few counts of this clonotype. This rearrangement joins TRBV7-2 to TRBJ2-5; D is ambiguous. Trimming removed 1 base at V and 4 bases at J, with 16 bases between. The CDR3 has 16 residues. Germline assignment: CDR1 SGHTA and CDR2 FQGNSA. The CDR3 is CASSLVYARARETQYF. The CDR3 DNA is TGTGCCAGCAGCTTAGTATATGCCAGAGCGAGAGAGACCCAGTACTTC.

The chain has TRBV7-9 and TRBJ2-3, with D tentatively TRBD1 (6 bases). The CDR3 contains 15 residues. Looked up from germline, CDR1 is SEHNR and CDR2 is FQNEAQ (reference sequence). The germline V and J ends were trimmed by 5 bases and 3 bases, with 15 bases remaining between them. CDR3 bases: TGTGCCAGCAGCAGACACAGGGTGGGTACAGATACGCAGTATTTT. Encoded protein: CASSRHRVGTDTQYF. The whole variable domain, remainder taken from reference TRBV7-9 and TRBJ2-3, is DTGVSQNPRHKITKRGQNVTFRCDPISEHNRLYWYRQTLGQGPEFLTYFQNEAQLEKSRLLSDRFSAERPKGSFSTLEIQRTEQGDSAMYLCASSRHRVGTDTQYFGPGTRLTVL.

The chain combines TRBV11-2 with TRBJ2-7; D remains ambiguous. This CDR3 spans 12 amino acids. V was pared by 3 bases and J by 5 bases, with 8 bases between. Germline V gives CDR1 SGHAT, CDR2 FQNNGV. CDR3 residues: CASSLSGDEQYV. Written as DNA, the CDR3 is TGTGCCAGCAGCTTGAGTGGGGACGAGCAGTACGTC.

CDR3 bases: TGTGCCAGCAGCCACCTCGGGGGGCCTCGGGAGCAGTACTTC. Protein sequence: CASSHLGGPREQYF. This chain joins TRBV14 and TRBJ2-7; tentatively, D is TRBD2 (7 bases). The CDR3 has 14 residues. V lost 3 bases to trimming and J lost 7 bases, with 16 bases between them. Germline V gives CDR1 SGHDN, CDR2 FVKESK.